Listed below are T cell receptor beta chains from one sample, sequenced in a study of T cells after yellow fever vaccination. MiXCR, run by TCRdb on the 5' RACE reads, gives a single entry per CDR3 protein. Of just over 250,000 distinct CDR3 sequences in the sample, about 5.2% were seen once. Specimen: CD4+ T cells sorted from PBMCs, collected on the day of the yellow fever booster vaccination. Receptor source: a man aged 18 to 30 who received the YFV17D yellow fever vaccine. Both conserved end residues are part of each CDR3.

>TRBV12-3/TRBV12-4|TRBJ2-7
CASRRGTGGSYEQYF
>TRBV4-3|TRBJ1-2
CASSHPAGEGYTF
>TRBV4-2|TRBJ2-5
CASSQEFGGARETQYF
>TRBV7-2|TRBJ2-3
CASSLNPGRGRTDTQYF
>TRBV7-2|TRBJ2-1
CASSQLAGPYNEQFF
>TRBV7-2|TRBJ1-2
CASTLAGGYGYTF
>TRBV5-1|TRBJ2-3
CASSLARDQDTQYF
>TRBV19|TRBJ1-2
CASSLQTGVYGYTF
>TRBV10-3|TRBJ2-5
CAIRGDFQETQYF
>TRBV7-9|TRBJ2-7
CASSLTGYEQYF
>TRBV5-4|TRBJ1-1
CASSLGDTEAFF
>TRBV20-1|TRBJ2-1
CSARDPAGGYNEQFF
>TRBV12-3/TRBV12-4|TRBJ1-5
CASSLQGDNQPQHF
>TRBV20-1|TRBJ2-5
CSAGGTGSQETQYF
>TRBV6-2/TRBV6-3|TRBJ1-2
CASSRGTGTYGYTF
>TRBV6-2/TRBV6-3|TRBJ2-1
CASSTRGSSYNEQFF
>TRBV20-1|TRBJ2-2
CSASLIAGGFLGELFF
>TRBV28|TRBJ1-4
CASSLRGVREKLFF
>TRBV18|TRBJ2-7
CASSLQRRYEEQYF
>TRBV5-4|TRBJ2-1
CASSLSGSGGYEQFF
>TRBV18|TRBJ2-3
CASSPRTSGGSTDTQYF
>TRBV5-8|TRBJ2-1
CASSLLLSGAFF
>TRBV9|TRBJ2-5
CASSVDAVGIQETQYF
>TRBV14|TRBJ2-2
CASSQVPGRPPNTGELFF
>TRBV6-5|TRBJ1-2
CASSYSRGLANYGYTF
>TRBV6-2/TRBV6-3|TRBJ1-4
CASSFVSRWEKLFF
>TRBV10-3|TRBJ1-4
CAISAGTGEKLFF
>TRBV25-1|TRBJ2-3
CASSEYLSTDTQYF
>TRBV7-2|TRBJ1-1
CASSFDSRTEAFF
>TRBV29-1|TRBJ1-1
CSVAAQGNTEAFF
>TRBV29-1|TRBJ2-5
CSSEDRGGETQYF
>TRBV7-6|TRBJ1-2
CASRYIGQSGYTF
>TRBV12-3/TRBV12-4|TRBJ2-1
CASSPTRRQAPSEFF
>TRBV2|TRBJ2-5
CASSDPTGGGETQYF
>TRBV20-1|TRBJ2-2
CSARDTQENTGELFF
>TRBV20-1|TRBJ1-1
CSAPSGGWKTEAFF
>TRBV12-3/TRBV12-4|TRBJ1-6
CASSPGNPPFVVHF
>TRBV6-2/TRBV6-3|TRBJ1-2
CASSRPGSQANYGYTF
>TRBV5-4|TRBJ1-1
CASSFWDTEAFF
>TRBV20-1|TRBJ1-5
CSARADRVGGQPQHF
>TRBV6-6|TRBJ1-5
CASSYLYQPQHF